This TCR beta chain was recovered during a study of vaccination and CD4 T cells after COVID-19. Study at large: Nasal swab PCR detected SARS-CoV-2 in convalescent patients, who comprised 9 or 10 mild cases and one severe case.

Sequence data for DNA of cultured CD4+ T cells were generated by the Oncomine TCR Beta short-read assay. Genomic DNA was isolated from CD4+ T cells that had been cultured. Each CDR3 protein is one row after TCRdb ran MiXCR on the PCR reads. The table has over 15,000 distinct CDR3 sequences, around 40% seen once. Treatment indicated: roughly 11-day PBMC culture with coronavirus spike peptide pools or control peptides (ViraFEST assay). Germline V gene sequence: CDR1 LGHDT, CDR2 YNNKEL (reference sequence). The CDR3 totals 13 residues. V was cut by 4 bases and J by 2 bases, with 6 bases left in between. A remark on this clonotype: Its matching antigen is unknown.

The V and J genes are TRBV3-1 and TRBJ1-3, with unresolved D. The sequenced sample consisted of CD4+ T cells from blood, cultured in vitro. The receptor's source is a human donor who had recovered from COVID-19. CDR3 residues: CASSPATGNTIYF. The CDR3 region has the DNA TGTGCCAGCAGCCCAGCGACTGGAAACACCATATATTTT.